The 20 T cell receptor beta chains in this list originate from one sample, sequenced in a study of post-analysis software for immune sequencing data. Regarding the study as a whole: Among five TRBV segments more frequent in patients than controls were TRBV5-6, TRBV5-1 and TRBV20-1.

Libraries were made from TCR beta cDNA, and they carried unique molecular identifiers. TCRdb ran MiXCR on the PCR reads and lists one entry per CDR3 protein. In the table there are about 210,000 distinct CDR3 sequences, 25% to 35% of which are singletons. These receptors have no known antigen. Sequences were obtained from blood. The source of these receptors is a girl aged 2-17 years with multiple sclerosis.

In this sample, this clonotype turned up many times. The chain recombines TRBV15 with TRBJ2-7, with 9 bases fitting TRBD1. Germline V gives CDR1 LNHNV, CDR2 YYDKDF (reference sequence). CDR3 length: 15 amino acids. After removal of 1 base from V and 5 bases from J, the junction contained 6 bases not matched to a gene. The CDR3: CATSRGLDRGDEQYF. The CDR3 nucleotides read TGTGCCACCAGCAGAGGCCTGGACAGGGGAGACGAGCAGTACTTC.

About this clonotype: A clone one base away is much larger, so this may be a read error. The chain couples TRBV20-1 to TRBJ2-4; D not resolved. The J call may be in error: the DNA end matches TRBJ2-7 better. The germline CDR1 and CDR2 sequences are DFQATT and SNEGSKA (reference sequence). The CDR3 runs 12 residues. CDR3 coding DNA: TGCAGTGCTAGAAGGGAAACCTACGAGCAGTACTTC. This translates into CSARRETYEQYF.

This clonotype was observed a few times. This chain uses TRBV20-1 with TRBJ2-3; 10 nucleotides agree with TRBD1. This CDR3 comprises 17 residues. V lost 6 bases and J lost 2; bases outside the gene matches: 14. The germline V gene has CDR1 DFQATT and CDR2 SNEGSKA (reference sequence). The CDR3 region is CSAMNYRDRGATDTQYF. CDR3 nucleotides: TGCAGTGCCATGAATTACCGGGACAGGGGTGCCACAGATACGCAGTATTTT.

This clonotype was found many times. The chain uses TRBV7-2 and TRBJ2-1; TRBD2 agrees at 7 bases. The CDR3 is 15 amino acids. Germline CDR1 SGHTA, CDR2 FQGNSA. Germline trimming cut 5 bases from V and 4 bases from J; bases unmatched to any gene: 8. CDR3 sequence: CASSVKDGGYNEQFF. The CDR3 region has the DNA TGTGCCAGCAGCGTTAAAGACGGGGGGTACAATGAGCAGTTCTTC.

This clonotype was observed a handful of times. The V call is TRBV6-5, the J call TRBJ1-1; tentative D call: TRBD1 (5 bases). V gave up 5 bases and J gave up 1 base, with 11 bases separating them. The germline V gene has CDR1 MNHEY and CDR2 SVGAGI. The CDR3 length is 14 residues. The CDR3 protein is CASSTGNRNTEAFF. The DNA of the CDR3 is TGTGCCAGCAGTACAGGAAACAGGAACACTGAAGCTTTCTTT.

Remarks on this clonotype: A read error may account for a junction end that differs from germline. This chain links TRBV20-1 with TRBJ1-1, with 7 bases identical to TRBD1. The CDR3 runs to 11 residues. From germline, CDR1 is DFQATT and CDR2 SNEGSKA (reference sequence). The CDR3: CRARGDREAFF. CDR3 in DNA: TGCAGGGCTAGGGGGGACAGAGAAGCTTTCTTT.

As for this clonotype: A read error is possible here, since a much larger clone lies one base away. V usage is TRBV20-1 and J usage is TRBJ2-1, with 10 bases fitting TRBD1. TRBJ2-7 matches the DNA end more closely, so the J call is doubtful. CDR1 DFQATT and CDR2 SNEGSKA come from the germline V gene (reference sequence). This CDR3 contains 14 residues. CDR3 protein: CSARRQGAYNEQYF. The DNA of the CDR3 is TGCAGTGCTAGGAGACAGGGGGCCTACAATGAGCAGTACTTC.

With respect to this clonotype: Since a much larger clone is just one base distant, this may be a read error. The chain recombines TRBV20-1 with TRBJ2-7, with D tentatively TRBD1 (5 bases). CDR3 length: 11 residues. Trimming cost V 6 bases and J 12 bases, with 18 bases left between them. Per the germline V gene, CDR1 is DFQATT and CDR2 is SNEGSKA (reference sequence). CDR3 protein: CSAQIQGSPYF. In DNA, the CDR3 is TGCAGTGCCCAGATCCAGGGTTCGCCGTACTTC.

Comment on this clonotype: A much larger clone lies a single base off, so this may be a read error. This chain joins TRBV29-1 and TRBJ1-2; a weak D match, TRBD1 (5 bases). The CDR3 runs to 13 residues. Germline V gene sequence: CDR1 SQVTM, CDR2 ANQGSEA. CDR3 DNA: TGCAGCGTTGAAGATTGGGGGACCTATGGCTGCACCTTC. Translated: CSVEDWGTYGCTF.

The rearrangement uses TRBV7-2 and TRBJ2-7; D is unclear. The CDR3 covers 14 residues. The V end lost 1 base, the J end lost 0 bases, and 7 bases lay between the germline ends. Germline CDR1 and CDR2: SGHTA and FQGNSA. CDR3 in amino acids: CASSLERFSYEQYF. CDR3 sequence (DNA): TGTGCCAGCAGCTTAGAAAGATTCTCCTACGAGCAGTACTTC.

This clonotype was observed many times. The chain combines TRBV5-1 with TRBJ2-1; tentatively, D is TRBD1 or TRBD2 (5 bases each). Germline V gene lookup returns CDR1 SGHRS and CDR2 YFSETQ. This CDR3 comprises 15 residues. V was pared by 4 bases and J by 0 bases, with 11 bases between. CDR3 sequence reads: CASSLIGGSYNEQFF. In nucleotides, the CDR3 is TGCGCCAGCAGCCTTATTGGGGGCTCCTACAATGAGCAGTTCTTC. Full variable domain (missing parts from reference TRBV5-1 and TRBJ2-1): KAGVTQTPRYLIKTRGQQVTLSCSPISGHRSVSWYQQTPGQGLQFLFEYFSETQRNKGNFPGRFSGRQFSNSRSEMNVSTLELGDSALYLCASSLIGGSYNEQFFGPGTRLTVL.

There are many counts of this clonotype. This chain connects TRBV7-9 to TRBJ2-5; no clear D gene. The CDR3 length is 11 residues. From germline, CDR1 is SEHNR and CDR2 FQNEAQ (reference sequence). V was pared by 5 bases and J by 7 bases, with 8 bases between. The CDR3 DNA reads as TGTGCCAGCAGCGACTGGACGACCCAGTACTTC. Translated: CASSDWTTQYF.

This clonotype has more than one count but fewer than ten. The CDR3 protein is CASSHVGQGAFF. CDR3 nucleotide sequence: TGTGCCAGCAGCCACGTAGGACAGGGGGCTTTCTTT. The chain recombines TRBV3-1 with TRBJ1-1, with 9 bases identical to TRBD1. This CDR3 region has 12 residues. The V gene's germline CDR1 is LGHDT and CDR2 YNNKEL (reference sequence). Losses at the gene ends were 3 bases for V and 11 bases for J; bases not matched to a gene: 4.

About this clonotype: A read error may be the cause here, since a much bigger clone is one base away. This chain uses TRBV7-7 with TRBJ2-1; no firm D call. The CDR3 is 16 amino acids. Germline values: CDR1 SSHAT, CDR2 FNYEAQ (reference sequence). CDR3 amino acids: CASSPSVVRNQETQFF. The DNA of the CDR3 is TGTGCTAGCAGCCCGTCGGTGGTGCGGAACCAAGAGACCCAGTTCTTC.

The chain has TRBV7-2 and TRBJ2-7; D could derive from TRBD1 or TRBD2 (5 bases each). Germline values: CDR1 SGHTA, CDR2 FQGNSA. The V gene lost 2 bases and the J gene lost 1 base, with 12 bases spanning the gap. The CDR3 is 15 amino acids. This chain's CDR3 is CASSLLLGESYEQYF. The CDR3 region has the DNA TGTGCCAGCAGCTTACTATTGGGGGAATCCTACGAGCAGTACTTC.

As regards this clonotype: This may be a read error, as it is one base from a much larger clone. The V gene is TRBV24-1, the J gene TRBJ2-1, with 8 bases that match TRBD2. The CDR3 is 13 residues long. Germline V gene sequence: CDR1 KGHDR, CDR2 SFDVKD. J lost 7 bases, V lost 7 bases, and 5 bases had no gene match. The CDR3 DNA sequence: TGTGCCACCAGAAGGACTAGCAAGAATGAGCAGTTCTTC. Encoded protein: CATRRTSKNEQFF.

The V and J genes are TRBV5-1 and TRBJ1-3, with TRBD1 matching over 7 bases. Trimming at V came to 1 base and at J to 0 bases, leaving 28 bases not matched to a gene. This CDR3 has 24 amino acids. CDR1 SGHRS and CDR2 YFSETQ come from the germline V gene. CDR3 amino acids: CASSLLYPSRWDRTFGVSGNTIYF. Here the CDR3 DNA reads TGCGCCAGCAGCTTGTTATACCCATCGAGGTGGGACAGAACCTTTGGGGTCTCTGGAAACACCATATATTTT. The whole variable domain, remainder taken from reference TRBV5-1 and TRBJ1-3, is KAGVTQTPRYLIKTRGQQVTLSCSPISGHRSVSWYQQTPGQGLQFLFEYFSETQRNKGNFPGRFSGRQFSNSRSEMNVSTLELGDSALYLCASSLLYPSRWDRTFGVSGNTIYFGEGSWLTVV.

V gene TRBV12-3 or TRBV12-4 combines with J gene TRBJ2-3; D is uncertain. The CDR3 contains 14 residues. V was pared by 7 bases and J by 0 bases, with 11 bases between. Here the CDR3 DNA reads TGTGCCAGCATTCTAGGACCAAGCACAGATACGCAGTATTTT. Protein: CASILGPSTDTQYF.

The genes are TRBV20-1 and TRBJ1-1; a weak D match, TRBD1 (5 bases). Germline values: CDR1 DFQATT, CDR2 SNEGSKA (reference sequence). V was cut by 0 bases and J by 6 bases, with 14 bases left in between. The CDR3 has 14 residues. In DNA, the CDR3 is TGCAGTGCTAGAGATAGGCGGGGGGGAGCTGAAGCTTTCTTT. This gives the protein CSARDRRGGAEAFF.

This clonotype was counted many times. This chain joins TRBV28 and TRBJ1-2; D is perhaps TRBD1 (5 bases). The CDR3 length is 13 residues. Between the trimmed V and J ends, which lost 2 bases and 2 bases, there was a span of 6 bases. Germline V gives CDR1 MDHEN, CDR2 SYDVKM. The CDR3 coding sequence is TGTGCCAGCAGTTTAGACAGCAACTATGGCTACACCTTC. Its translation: CASSLDSNYGYTF.